This T cell receptor beta chain was documented in a study of long-term antiretroviral therapy in people with HIV. Trimming pared 5 bases from V and 3 bases from J, leaving 23 bases between. The CDR3 loop spans 17 amino acids. Germline CDR1 is SGHAT and CDR2 is FQNNGV. About this clone: The antigen is not known.

General study results and limits: Viral resistance, ART adherence and therapy changes all lacked available data. All time points showed a repertoire dominated by clones expanded before ART. Diversity went up after ART and still fell short of transplant donor controls.

Run at survey level, the immunoSEQ assay was version v3.0. Data came from immunoSEQ multiplex PCR; TCRdb stores just in-frame clones and leaves some out. The data hold about 40,000 clones, with roughly four fifths observed a single time. People in the study who had HIV all got their treatment in the United States. The chain carries TRBV11-2 and TRBJ2-7; TRBD2 is a possible D gene (6 bases). The TCR was taken from a man aged 18 to 29 with HIV. Sequenced material: unsorted PBMCs, taken 1 year after starting antiretroviral therapy. CDR3 sequence: CASSTQINPGRDYEQYF. The CDR3 region has the DNA TGTGCCAGCAGCACCCAAATTAACCCAGGGCGGGACTACGAGCAGTACTTC.